The source of this TCR beta chain is a study of molecular identifiers for immune sequencing clone quantification. Across the study: Naive CD8 RNA (20,000 or 100,000 cells) was divided into five aliquots, with four sequenced.

Methods described previously, with TCR primers listed, were used for bulk TCR libraries. TCRdb fed the PCR reads into MiXCR, producing one record per CDR3 protein. Of about 630,000 distinct CDR3 sequences detected, about 25% appear once; the ten largest clones hold about 0.78%. J was trimmed by 3 bases and V by 4 bases; bases with no gene match: 2. This CDR3 comprises 14 residues. CDR1 is SEHNR, CDR2 FQNEAQ, per germline (reference sequence). There are many counts of this clonotype. The chain combines TRBV7-9 with TRBJ2-5; the match to TRBD1 covers 10 bases. The TCR was taken from a human donor in good health. Some libraries in this study had Jurkat cell RNA spiked in. The sequenced sample consisted of naive CD8+ T cells from blood, with Jurkat cell RNA spiked in. This sample's subset: FACS-sorted CD8+CD4-CCR7+CD45RA+ naive T cells. This CDR3 reads CASSSGTGEETQYF. The CDR3 coding sequence is TGTGCCAGCAGCTCCGGGACAGGGGAAGAGACCCAGTACTTC. Together with reference TRBV7-9 and TRBJ2-5, the CDR3 gives the full variable domain: DTGVSQNPRHKITKRGQNVTFRCDPISEHNRLYWYRQTLGQGPEFLTYFQNEAQLEKSRLLSDRFSAERPKGSFSTLEIQRTEQGDSAMYLCASSSGTGEETQYFGPGTRLLVL.